This T cell receptor (beta chain) was recorded in a study of shared clonotypes between healthy human individuals. A note on this clone: As yet, its antigen is unknown.

Per the germline V gene, CDR1 is SGHAT and CDR2 is FQNNGV. V lost 5 bases and J 9 bases, leaving 11 bases between the germline ends. This CDR3 comprises 13 residues. TCRdb's table, derived via immunoSEQ multiplex PCR, lists solely in-frame clones and lacks some. This sample has about a million clones; over 75% occur once, and the top ten carry over 1.3%. Findings of the study overall: In general, naive subsets displayed greater estimated richness than memory subsets did.

The chain recombines TRBV11-2 with TRBJ1-6; D remains ambiguous. Sequencing used memory CD4+ T cells sorted from blood. Subset specified: CD45RA-negative fraction. This sequence originates from a young man in good health. The CDR3 coding sequence is TGTGCCAGCAGCCCCTTGGGGTTTTCACCCCTCCACTTT. Amino acids: CASSPLGFSPLHF.